The text below deals with one T cell receptor beta chain. The data were taken from a study of cytomegalovirus exposure and HLA in healthy donors. PCR involved 60 Vbeta and 13 Jbeta primers. The repertoire was sequenced with immunoSEQ multiplex PCR; TCRdb's copy has only in-frame clones and lacks some. The repertoire consists of 130,000 or so clones, with more than 80% occurring once and the leading ten covering around 2%. Looked up from germline, CDR1 is MNHEY and CDR2 is SVGAGI. CDR3 length equals 13 residues. The sequenced material came from PBMCs. V and J are TRBV6-5 and TRBJ1-1; 8 bases are a match to TRBD1. The sequence derives from a man in his forties or fifties in good health and CMV-seronegative. In nucleotides, the CDR3 is TGTGTAAGCGGGGCAGGGGGCCTCACTGAAGCTTTCTTT. It is translated as CVSGAGGLTEAFF.